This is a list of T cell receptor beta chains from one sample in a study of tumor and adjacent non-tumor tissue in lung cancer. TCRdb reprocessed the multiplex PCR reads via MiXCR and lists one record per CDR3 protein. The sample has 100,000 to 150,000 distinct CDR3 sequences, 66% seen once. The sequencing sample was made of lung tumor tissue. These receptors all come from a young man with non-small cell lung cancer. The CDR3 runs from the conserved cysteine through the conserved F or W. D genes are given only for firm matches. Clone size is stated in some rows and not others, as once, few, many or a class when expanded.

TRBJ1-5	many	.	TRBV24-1	TGTGCCACCAGTGAGAGGGCCGGTCAGCCCCAGCATTTT	CATSERAGQPQHF
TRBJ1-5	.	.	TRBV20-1	TGCAGTGCTAGTACCGAAATAATGAATCAGTCCCAGCATTTT	CSASTEIMNQSQHF
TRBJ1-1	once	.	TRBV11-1	TGTGCCAGCAGCTTACAAGTGCTGAACACTGAGGTTTTCTTT	CASSLQVLNTEVFF
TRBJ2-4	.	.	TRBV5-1	TGCGCCAGCAGCTTGGTACAGACCTCGACCAAAAGCATTCAGTACTTC	CASSLVQTSTKSIQYF
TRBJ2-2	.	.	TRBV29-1	TGCAGCGGGAGTGTGGAGGGACACCTAGGCACCGGGAAGCTGCTTTTT	CSGSVEGHLGTGKLLF
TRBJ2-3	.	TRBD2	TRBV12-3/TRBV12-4	TGTGCCAGCAGTTTAGCTAGCGGGGGCACAGATATGCAGTATTTT	CASSLASGGTDMQYF
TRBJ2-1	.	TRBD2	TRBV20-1	TGCGGTGCCCCTCAGACTAGCGGATATAATGAGCAGTTCTTC	CGAPQTSGYNEQFF
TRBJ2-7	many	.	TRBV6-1	TGTGCCAGCAGTGTAGCTTCGAGGGAGCAGTACTTC	CASSVASREQYF
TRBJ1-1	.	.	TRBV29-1	TGCAGCGCCGCCCTTCAGGACAGCCTAAACACTGAAGCTTTCTTT	CSAALQDSLNTEAFF
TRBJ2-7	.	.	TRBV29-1	TGCAGCGTTGAGTCGCCCAGGGCCGGATTACGCGAGCAGTATTTC	CSVESPRAGLREQYF
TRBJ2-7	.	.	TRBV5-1	TGCGCCAGCAGCTTGACGACAGCCTCCTACGAGCAGTACTTC	CASSLTTASYEQYF
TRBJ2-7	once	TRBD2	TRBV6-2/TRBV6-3	TGTGCCAGCAACCAAAGAGCGGGAGGTCCTCGGGAGGAGCAATACTTC	CASNQRAGGPREEQYF
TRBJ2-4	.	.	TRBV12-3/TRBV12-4	TGTGCCAGCAGCCAGGAGGGGGTGAACACTCAGTACTTC	CASSQEGVNTQYF
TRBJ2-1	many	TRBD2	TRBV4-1	TGCGCCAGCAGCCACCTCCGGACTAGCGGGGGGGCTGATGAGCAGTTCTTC	CASSHLRTSGGADEQFF
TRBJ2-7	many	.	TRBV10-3	TGTGCCATCACCCGGGACACGTCCTACGAGCAGTACTTC	CAITRDTSYEQYF
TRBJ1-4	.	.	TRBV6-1	TGTGTCAGCCGGACCCTTGCAACTAATGAAAAACAGTTTTTT	CVSRTLATNEKQFF
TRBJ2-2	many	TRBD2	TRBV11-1	TGTGCCAGCAGCCCGGGACTAGCGCGAGCGAACACCGGGGAGCTGTTTTTT	CASSPGLARANTGELFF
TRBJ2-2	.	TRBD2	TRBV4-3	TGCGCCAGCAGCCAAGGTCCTAGCGGCGCCAGGGAGCTGTTTTTT	CASSQGPSGARELFF
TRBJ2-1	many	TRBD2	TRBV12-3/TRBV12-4	TGTGCCAGCAGTTTCAGGCTAGCGGGGGGCTCGTGGAATGAGCAGTTCTTC	CASSFRLAGGSWNEQFF
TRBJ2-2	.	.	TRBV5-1	TGCGCCAGCAGCTTTTTAGGGACGGCGAACACCGGGGAGCTGTTTTTT	CASSFLGTANTGELFF
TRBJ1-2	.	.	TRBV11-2	TGTGCCAGCGACCCCGCGTTCGGGCAGGCCGTCTATGGCTACACCTTC	CASDPAFGQAVYGYTF
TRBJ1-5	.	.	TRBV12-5	TGTGCTAGTGTCCTTTTTGGGGGAGACAATCAGCCCCAGCATTTT	CASVLFGGDNQPQHF
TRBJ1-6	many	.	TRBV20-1	TGCAGTGCTAGAACCGGGTCTGAAAGTTCACCCCTCCACTTT	CSARTGSESSPLHF
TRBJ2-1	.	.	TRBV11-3	TGTGCCAGCAGCACCACACCTGGTAATGGGCAGTTCTTC	CASSTTPGNGQFF
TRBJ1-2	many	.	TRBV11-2	TGTGCCAGCAGCCAGGGGCGGCCAGCTTACACCTTC	CASSQGRPAYTF
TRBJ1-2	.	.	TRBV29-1	TGTAGCGTTGATGACCATCGGAGGGCAAACTATGGCTACACCTTC	CSVDDHRRANYGYTF
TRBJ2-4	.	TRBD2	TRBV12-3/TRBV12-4	TGTGCCAGCAGTCCAAACGGCAGCCCGGGACTAGCGGTGGTCAAAAACATTCAGTACTTC	CASSPNGSPGLAVVKNIQYF
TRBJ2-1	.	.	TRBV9	TGTGCCAACAGCTACGCCGATGAGCAGTTCTTC	CANSYADEQFF
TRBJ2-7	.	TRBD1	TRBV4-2	TGTGCCAGCAGCCATCAGGGGACAGAGGGCTACGAGCAATACTTC	CASSHQGTEGYEQYF
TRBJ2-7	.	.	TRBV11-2	TGTGGCAGCGGAAGGGGAACCGACGAGCAGTACTTC	CGSGRGTDEQYF
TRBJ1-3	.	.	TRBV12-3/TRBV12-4	TGTGCCAGCAATTTCGGCCGATACTCTGAGGGAGACACCATATATTTT	CASNFGRYSEGDTIYF
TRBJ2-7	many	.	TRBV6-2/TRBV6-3	TGTGCCGTCAAGGGGCCAGGGAGTTACGAGCAGTACTTC	CAVKGPGSYEQYF
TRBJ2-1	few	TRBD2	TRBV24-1	TGTGCCACCAGTGATCCGGGACTAGCGGGGGGCAATGAGCAGCTCTTC	CATSDPGLAGGNEQLF
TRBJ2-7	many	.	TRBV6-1	TGTGCCAGCAGTGAACAGGGCTCCTACGAGCAGTACTTC	CASSEQGSYEQYF
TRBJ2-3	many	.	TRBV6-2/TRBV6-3	TGTGCCAGCAGTTACGGGGGGCCGAAGGATACGCAGTATTTT	CASSYGGPKDTQYF
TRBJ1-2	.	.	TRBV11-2	TGTGCCAGCAGCTTAGACGGTATCTATGACTACACCTTC	CASSLDGIYDYTF
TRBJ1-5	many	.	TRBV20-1	TGCAGTGCTGAGCGCCCCAGGGGAGGTGGTCAGCCCCAGCATTTT	CSAERPRGGGQPQHF
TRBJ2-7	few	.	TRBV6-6	TGTGCCAGCAGTTACCAGAGTTCCTACGAGCAGTACTTC	CASSYQSSYEQYF
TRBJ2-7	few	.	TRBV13	TGTGCCAGCAGCTTAGAAGGGGGCGAGCAGTACTTC	CASSLEGGEQYF
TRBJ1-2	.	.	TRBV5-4	TGTACCGGCAGCTTTGTCCAGGGAGGGAGCTACACCTTC	CTGSFVQGGSYTF
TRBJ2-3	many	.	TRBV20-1	TGCAGTGCTAGCGGGAGCACAGATACGCAGTATTTT	CSASGSTDTQYF
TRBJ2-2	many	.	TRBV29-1	TGCAGCGTTGAAGTCAGGGGCCTCACCGGGGAGCTGTTTTTT	CSVEVRGLTGELFF
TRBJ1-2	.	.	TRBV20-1	.	CRARDSRQGNYGCTF
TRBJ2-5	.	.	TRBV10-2	TGCGTCAGCAGTGATGCGCCTGACGGGACCCAGTACTTC	CVSSDAPDGTQYF
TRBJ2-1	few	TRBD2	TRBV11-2	TGTGCCAGCAGCCCAGGGACTAGAGGGATGGATGAGCAGTTCTTC	CASSPGTRGMDEQFF
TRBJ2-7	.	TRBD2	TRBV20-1	TGCAGTGCTAGACCAAGGACTAGCGGAAGCTCCTATGAGGAGTACTTC	CSARPRTSGSSYEEYF
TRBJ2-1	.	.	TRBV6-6	TGTGCGTGCAGCTCCTCAAGCGGGTGGGGTTACAATGAGCAGTTCTTC	CACSSSSGWGYNEQFF